This is a list of T cell receptor beta chains from one sample in a study of blood T cells in healthy people across ages. In TCRdb, the 5' RACE reads were re-called with MiXCR into one record per CDR3 protein. The sample lists over 1,500,000 distinct CDR3 sequences; 40% to 55% were seen once. The sample consisted of blood. These receptors came from a woman in her thirties or forties in good health. Each CDR3 is given with its conserved first and last residue. D genes are given only for firm matches. Clone size is shown for a subset of rows, as once, few, many or a class of expanded clone.

TRBD1 | TRBJ2-1 | . | TRBV20-1 | TGCAGTGCTAGAGCAGTTCTCCAGGGGGTCAATGAGCAGTTCTTC | CSARAVLQGVNEQFF
. | TRBJ2-5 | few | TRBV20-1 | TGCAGTGCTAGAGGATATTCGGCTGAAGGGGAGACCCAGTACTTC | CSARGYSAEGETQYF
TRBD1 | TRBJ2-7 | . | TRBV10-1 | TGCGCCAGCAGTGAAGGGGGCAGGGAGTTCTCCTACGAGCAGTACTTC | CASSEGGREFSYEQYF
. | TRBJ1-2 | . | TRBV10-2 | TGCGCCAGCAGTGAGAGGGGCTGGGAGTATGGCTACACCTTC | CASSERGWEYGYTF
TRBD1 | TRBJ2-1 | . | TRBV7-2 | TGTGCCAGCAGCTTGGGGACCGGGACAGGTCGCAATGAGCAGTTCTTC | CASSLGTGTGRNEQFF
TRBD1 | TRBJ2-1 | . | TRBV28 | TGTGCCAGCAGTTTTCCCACCGGGACAGGGCCATACAATGAGCAGTTCTTC | CASSFPTGTGPYNEQFF
. | TRBJ1-2 | . | TRBV7-3 | TGTGCCAGCAGCTTAACTGGCTCAGGGATCACGCCTCTCTATGGCTACACCTTC | CASSLTGSGITPLYGYTF
. | TRBJ2-3 | few | TRBV29-1 | TGCAGCGTTGAATCTGGGTCCGATACGCAGTATTTT | CSVESGSDTQYF
. | TRBJ2-4 | . | TRBV27 | TGTGCCAGCAGTTTAAGTTTGTCGACCCCGGGCATTCAGTACTTC | CASSLSLSTPGIQYF
. | TRBJ2-7 | . | TRBV7-2 | TGTGCCAGCAGCTTAGAAAGGTTTCACGAGCAGTACTTC | CASSLERFHEQYF
. | TRBJ2-4 | few | TRBV25-1 | TGTGCCAGCAGTGAGGGGATTCACATTCAGTACTTC | CASSEGIHIQYF
TRBD1 | TRBJ1-2 | few | TRBV6-1 | TGTGCCAGCAGAGGCGGGACAGCCTATGGCTACACCTTC | CASRGGTAYGYTF
. | TRBJ2-5 | . | TRBV7-2 | TGTGCCAGCAGCCCGGTGTTGGCGGGACGGGGGAACCAAGAGACCCAGTACTTC | CASSPVLAGRGNQETQYF
. | TRBJ2-3 | . | TRBV9 | TGTGCCAGCAGCGCAGACAGGTCCCCCGCAGATACGCAGTATTTT | CASSADRSPADTQYF
TRBD2 | TRBJ2-1 | . | TRBV9 | TGTGCCAGCAGCGTAGCGCTAGCGGGGGGTAGCTCCTACAATGAGCAGTTCTTC | CASSVALAGGSSYNEQFF
. | TRBJ2-4 | . | TRBV28 | TGTGCCAGCAGTTCCCCCATGGAAGGTGCCAAAAACATTCAGTACTTC | CASSSPMEGAKNIQYF
. | TRBJ1-4 | . | TRBV6-5 | TGTGCCAGCAGTTACTCGAGAGCAACTAATGAAAAACTGTTTTTT | CASSYSRATNEKLFF
. | TRBJ2-7 | . | TRBV29-1 | TGCAGCGTTTTTACACATTACGAGCAGTACTTC | CSVFTHYEQYF
. | TRBJ2-7 | few | TRBV28 | TGTGCCAGCAGTCAATCTAACAGGGGAGGCGAGCAGTACTTC | CASSQSNRGGEQYF
. | TRBJ2-7 | once | TRBV4-1 | TGCGCCAGCAGCCGACCACTACCCACGGGTGCACTATCCTACGAGCAGTACTTC | CASSRPLPTGALSYEQYF
TRBD1 | TRBJ2-3 | few | TRBV2 | TGTGCCAGCACCCTGACAGGGGGGGCAGATACGCAGTATTTT | CASTLTGGADTQYF
. | TRBJ2-7 | . | TRBV29-1 | TGCAGCGTGAGGACATCCACCTACGAGCAGTACTTC | CSVRTSTYEQYF
. | TRBJ2-7 | once | TRBV14 | TGTGCCAGCAGCCAAAGACTTGCTGAGCAGTACTTC | CASSQRLAEQYF